The present T cell receptor beta chain was sequenced within a study of vaccination effects on CD4 cells after COVID-19. Study-wide points: Infection-derived and vaccine-derived clones contracted markedly late after vaccination.

TCRdb's copy holds only in-frame clones and misses some; the assay was immunoSEQ multiplex PCR. The repertoire holds 55,000 to 65,000 clones, with roughly 81% as singletons. Antigen-specific CD4+ T cells expanded by the ViraFEST assay with viral peptide pools were then sequenced. Cultured cells yielded isolated CD4+ T cells after around 10 days. Germline V gene lookup returns CDR1 SGHTS and CDR2 YDEGEE. The CDR3 is made up of 16 amino acids. Losses at the gene ends were 4 bases for V and 0 bases for J; bases not matched to a gene: 6. Turning to this clone: Its antigen is still unknown.

Here the sequenced sample was CD4+ T cells from PBMCs cultured with HCoV-229E spike peptides, taken before COVID-19 vaccination. This clonotype was obtained from a human donor who received a COVID-19 vaccine. V usage is TRBV5-8 and J usage is TRBJ2-4; 8 bases match TRBD1. The CDR3 sequence: CASSPGQVIAKNIQYF. The CDR3 DNA is TGTGCCAGCAGCCCGGGACAGGTGATAGCCAAAAACATTCAGTACTTC. Looking up the rest from reference TRBV5-8 and TRBJ2-4 gives the full variable domain: EAGVTQSPTHLIKTRGQQATLRCSPISGHTSVYWYQQALGLGLQFLLWYDEGEERNRGNFPPRFSGRQFPNYSSELNVNALELEDSALYLCASSPGQVIAKNIQYFGAGTRLSVL.